Listed below are T cell receptor beta chains from one sample, sequenced in a study of cytomegalovirus exposure and HLA in healthy donors. Profiling relied on immunoSEQ multiplex PCR, and the TCRdb table lists in-frame clones only, not all of them. The sample records 250,000 to 300,000 clones, 80% to 90% being singletons. The material sequenced was PBMCs. These receptors were taken from a woman aged 18-29 years in good health and CMV-seronegative. Each CDR3 is given with its conserved first and last residue. Fields, in order: CDR3 protein, CDR3 DNA, clone size, V gene, J gene, D gene. The D gene is left open where the match is weak. Clone size is given for some rows only: seen once, a few or many times, or a class if the clone is expanded.

cdr3_aa: CASSAWALDEQFF
cdr3_nt: TGTGCCAGCAGCGCCTGGGCCCTCGATGAGCAGTTCTTC
clone_size: .
v_call: TRBV5-6
j_call: TRBJ2-1
d_call: .

cdr3_aa: CASSSGPKGTQYF
cdr3_nt: TGTGCCAGCAGTTCAGGCCCTAAAGGGACCCAGTACTTC
clone_size: once
v_call: TRBV27
j_call: TRBJ2-5
d_call: .

cdr3_aa: CASSLLASGPLTDTQYF
cdr3_nt: TGCGCCAGCAGCTTGTTGGCTAGCGGACCCCTCACAGATACGCAGTATTTT
clone_size: .
v_call: TRBV5-1
j_call: TRBJ2-3
d_call: TRBD2

cdr3_aa: CASSASGAYNEQFF
cdr3_nt: TGTGCCAGCAGTGCAAGTGGAGCCTACAATGAGCAGTTCTTC
clone_size: few
v_call: TRBV2
j_call: TRBJ2-1
d_call: .

cdr3_aa: CASSYSVGAQAYGYTF
cdr3_nt: TGTGCCAGCAGTTACTCGGTGGGGGCGCAGGCCTATGGCTACACCTTC
clone_size: once
v_call: TRBV6-5
j_call: TRBJ1-2
d_call: .

cdr3_aa: CASSLFLGASYNEQFF
cdr3_nt: TGTGCCAGCAGCTTGTTTCTGGGAGCGAGCTACAATGAGCAGTTCTTC
clone_size: .
v_call: TRBV11-3
j_call: TRBJ2-1
d_call: .

cdr3_aa: CASSQDPSTGGLIAGANVLTF
cdr3_nt: TGCGCCAGCAGCCAAGACCCGTCGACAGGGGGCTTGATCGCTGGGGCCAACGTCCTGACTTTC
clone_size: .
v_call: TRBV4-3
j_call: TRBJ2-6
d_call: TRBD1

cdr3_aa: CASSLRHSSTDTQYF
cdr3_nt: TGTGCCAGCAGCTTACGACACAGCTCCACAGATACGCAGTATTTT
clone_size: .
v_call: TRBV7-2
j_call: TRBJ2-3
d_call: .

cdr3_aa: CASSLAGETQYF
cdr3_nt: TGTGCCAGCAGCTTAGCCGGGGAGACCCAGTACTTC
clone_size: .
v_call: TRBV7-2
j_call: TRBJ2-5
d_call: .

cdr3_aa: CASSEIIGDRGSYEQYF
cdr3_nt: TGCGCCAGCAGTGAAATCATAGGGGACAGGGGTAGCTACGAGCAGTACTTC
clone_size: .
v_call: TRBV10-2
j_call: TRBJ2-7
d_call: TRBD1

cdr3_aa: CASKLSGEYNEQFF
cdr3_nt: TGTGCCAGTAAGCTTAGCGGAGAATACAATGAGCAGTTCTTC
clone_size: .
v_call: TRBV19
j_call: TRBJ2-1
d_call: .

cdr3_aa: CATSRDRWANTEAFF
cdr3_nt: TGTGCCACCAGCAGAGATCGATGGGCGAACACTGAAGCTTTCTTT
clone_size: .
v_call: TRBV15
j_call: TRBJ1-1
d_call: .

cdr3_aa: CASSSLRGVDGYTF
cdr3_nt: TGCGCCAGCAGCTCCCTCCGGGGGGTCGATGGCTACACCTTC
clone_size: once
v_call: TRBV5-1
j_call: TRBJ1-2
d_call: .

cdr3_aa: CASSQERDRPYGYTF
cdr3_nt: TGCGCCAGCAGCCAAGAAAGGGACAGGCCCTATGGCTACACCTTC
clone_size: .
v_call: TRBV4-3
j_call: TRBJ1-2
d_call: TRBD1

cdr3_aa: CSVETGGGGTEAFF
cdr3_nt: TGCAGCGTTGAAACAGGGGGCGGCGGCACTGAAGCTTTCTTT
clone_size: .
v_call: TRBV29-1
j_call: TRBJ1-1
d_call: TRBD1

cdr3_aa: CAGDRVSTEAFF
cdr3_nt: TGTGCCGGAGACAGGGTAAGCACTGAAGCTTTCTTT
clone_size: .
v_call: TRBV30
j_call: TRBJ1-1
d_call: TRBD1

cdr3_aa: CASTPLGTNTGELFF
cdr3_nt: TGTGCCAGTACCCCCCTAGGGACTAACACCGGGGAGCTGTTTTTT
clone_size: .
v_call: TRBV19
j_call: TRBJ2-2
d_call: .

cdr3_aa: CASSDAPTSVF
cdr3_nt: TGTGCCAGCAGTGACGCCCCAACTAGCGTCTTT
clone_size: .
v_call: TRBV6-4
j_call: TRBJ2-3
d_call: TRBD2

cdr3_aa: CSVGRTASSYGYTF
cdr3_nt: TGCAGCGTCGGACGGACAGCATCTTCTTATGGCTACACCTTC
clone_size: .
v_call: TRBV29-1
j_call: TRBJ1-2
d_call: .

cdr3_aa: CASSYSLQTVNEKLFF
cdr3_nt: TGCGCCAGCAGCTACAGCCTCCAAACGGTTAATGAAAAACTGTTTTTT
clone_size: .
v_call: TRBV4-1
j_call: TRBJ1-4
d_call: .

cdr3_aa: CASSPAGGQPQHF
cdr3_nt: TGTGCCAGCAGTCCCGCGGGGGGACAGCCCCAGCATTTT
clone_size: .
v_call: TRBV27
j_call: TRBJ1-5
d_call: .

cdr3_aa: CASSTRLTRQGSTDTQYF
cdr3_nt: TGTGCCAGTAGTACCCGGCTGACGCGACAGGGTAGCACAGATACGCAGTATTTT
clone_size: .
v_call: TRBV19
j_call: TRBJ2-3
d_call: TRBD1

cdr3_aa: CASSPTRVGNQPQHF
cdr3_nt: TGTGCCAGCTCACCTACACGGGTTGGGAATCAGCCCCAGCATTTT
clone_size: .
v_call: TRBV18
j_call: TRBJ1-5
d_call: .

cdr3_aa: CASSLWDKGTEAFF
cdr3_nt: TGTGCCAGCAGCTTATGGGACAAAGGCACTGAAGCTTTCTTT
clone_size: .
v_call: TRBV11-2
j_call: TRBJ1-1
d_call: .

cdr3_aa: CASSLSGAGGGEQYF
cdr3_nt: TGTGCCAGCAGCTTGAGTGGTGCGGGAGGGGGCGAGCAGTACTTC
clone_size: .
v_call: TRBV13
j_call: TRBJ2-7
d_call: TRBD2

cdr3_aa: CSEGISTDTQYF
cdr3_nt: TGCAGCGAGGGGATTAGCACAGATACGCAGTATTTT
clone_size: .
v_call: TRBV29-1
j_call: TRBJ2-3
d_call: .

cdr3_aa: CASSQPGQIPSYEQYF
cdr3_nt: TGCGCCAGCAGCCAACCGGGACAGATTCCCTCCTACGAGCAGTACTTC
clone_size: .
v_call: TRBV4-1
j_call: TRBJ2-7
d_call: TRBD1

cdr3_aa: CASSSIREDQPQHF
cdr3_nt: TGTGCCAGTAGTTCGATCAGGGAGGATCAGCCCCAGCATTTT
clone_size: .
v_call: TRBV19
j_call: TRBJ1-5
d_call: .

cdr3_aa: CASSPTGNTDTQYF
cdr3_nt: TGTGCCAGCAGCCCGACAGGGAACACAGATACGCAGTATTTT
clone_size: once
v_call: TRBV7-9
j_call: TRBJ2-3
d_call: TRBD1

cdr3_aa: CAISESRDSNEQFF
cdr3_nt: TGTGCCATCAGTGAGTCAAGGGACAGCAATGAGCAGTTCTTC
clone_size: .
v_call: TRBV10-3
j_call: TRBJ2-1
d_call: TRBD1

cdr3_aa: CASSHVIGTGIANEQFF
cdr3_nt: TGCGCCAGCAGCCATGTCATCGGGACAGGGATCGCGAATGAGCAGTTCTTC
clone_size: once
v_call: TRBV4-1
j_call: TRBJ2-1
d_call: TRBD1

cdr3_aa: CASSLLRIGVADTQYF
cdr3_nt: TGTGCCAGCAGCCTCTTGCGGATAGGGGTGGCAGATACGCAGTATTTT
clone_size: .
v_call: TRBV7-2
j_call: TRBJ2-3
d_call: .

cdr3_aa: CASSRDRRQGKDSYEQYF
cdr3_nt: TGCGCCAGCAGCAGGGACCGGAGACAGGGGAAGGACTCCTACGAGCAGTACTTC
clone_size: .
v_call: TRBV5-1
j_call: TRBJ2-7
d_call: TRBD1

cdr3_aa: CASSPGSYNSPLHF
cdr3_nt: TGTGCCAGCAGCCCCGGCTCCTATAATTCACCCCTCCACTTT
clone_size: .
v_call: TRBV6-5
j_call: TRBJ1-6
d_call: .

cdr3_aa: CASSQTGGQGAGELFF
cdr3_nt: TGCGCCAGCAGCCAAACCGGTGGTCAGGGGGCCGGGGAGCTGTTTTTT
clone_size: .
v_call: TRBV4-3
j_call: TRBJ2-2
d_call: TRBD1

cdr3_aa: CASSPQDRGMNTEAFF
cdr3_nt: TGTGCCAGCTCACCACAGGACAGGGGGATGAACACTGAAGCTTTCTTT
clone_size: .
v_call: TRBV18
j_call: TRBJ1-1
d_call: TRBD1

cdr3_aa: CASSFNLQGGEAFF
cdr3_nt: TGTGCCAGCAGTTTCAACCTCCAGGGGGGAGAAGCTTTCTTT
clone_size: .
v_call: TRBV27
j_call: TRBJ1-1
d_call: TRBD1

cdr3_aa: CASSPLILAGAADTQYF
cdr3_nt: TGTGCCAGCAGCCCTCTCATACTAGCGGGAGCGGCAGATACGCAGTATTTT
clone_size: .
v_call: TRBV7-6
j_call: TRBJ2-3
d_call: TRBD2

cdr3_aa: CAWSVRGSSPGELFF
cdr3_nt: TGTGCCTGGAGTGTACGGGGTTCTAGCCCCGGGGAGCTGTTTTTT
clone_size: .
v_call: TRBV30
j_call: TRBJ2-2
d_call: .

cdr3_aa: CASSPRIAGGQGRNEQYF
cdr3_nt: TGTGCCAGCAGCCCCCGGATTGCCGGAGGACAGGGGCGCAACGAGCAGTACTTC
clone_size: .
v_call: TRBV11-1
j_call: TRBJ2-7
d_call: TRBD1

cdr3_aa: CASSRHERQGHQPQHF
cdr3_nt: TGTGCCAGCAGCCGCCACGAGCGACAGGGCCATCAGCCCCAGCATTTT
clone_size: .
v_call: TRBV7-8
j_call: TRBJ1-5
d_call: TRBD1

cdr3_aa: CAWSVGPSDTEAFF
cdr3_nt: TGTGCCTGGAGTGTTGGTCCCTCGGACACTGAAGCTTTCTTT
clone_size: .
v_call: TRBV30
j_call: TRBJ1-1
d_call: .

cdr3_aa: CASSQSGGEQYF
cdr3_nt: TGCGCCAGCAGCCAATCCGGGGGCGAGCAGTACTTC
clone_size: .
v_call: TRBV4-1
j_call: TRBJ2-7
d_call: .

cdr3_aa: CASSPSSTDTQYF
cdr3_nt: TGTGCCAGCTCACCCTCTAGCACAGATACGCAGTATTTT
clone_size: .
v_call: TRBV18
j_call: TRBJ2-3
d_call: .

cdr3_aa: CASSGTLSTDTQYF
cdr3_nt: TGTGCCAGCAGTGGAACACTAAGCACAGATACGCAGTATTTT
clone_size: .
v_call: TRBV25-1
j_call: TRBJ2-3
d_call: .

cdr3_aa: CASSPGTGGYEQYF
cdr3_nt: TGTGCCAGCAGCCCCGGGACAGGGGGCTACGAGCAGTACTTC
clone_size: .
v_call: TRBV7-2
j_call: TRBJ2-7
d_call: TRBD1

cdr3_aa: CASSSRQGLRHEQYF
cdr3_nt: TGTGCCAGCAGTTCCCGACAGGGGTTACGCCACGAGCAGTACTTC
clone_size: .
v_call: TRBV28
j_call: TRBJ2-7
d_call: TRBD1

cdr3_aa: CSGSLVLGGETQYF
cdr3_nt: TGCAGCGGATCGTTGGTCCTGGGCGGGGAGACCCAGTACTTC
clone_size: .
v_call: TRBV29-1
j_call: TRBJ2-5
d_call: .

cdr3_aa: CASSLEVDRRNTEAFF
cdr3_nt: TGTGCCAGCAGCTTGGAGGTGGACAGGAGGAACACTGAAGCTTTCTTT
clone_size: .
v_call: TRBV5-4
j_call: TRBJ1-1
d_call: TRBD1

cdr3_aa: CASSLGPRGGKSNQPQHF
cdr3_nt: TGTGCCAGCAGCTTAGGCCCTCGGGGGGGTAAGAGCAATCAGCCCCAGCATTTT
clone_size: once
v_call: TRBV7-9
j_call: TRBJ1-5
d_call: .